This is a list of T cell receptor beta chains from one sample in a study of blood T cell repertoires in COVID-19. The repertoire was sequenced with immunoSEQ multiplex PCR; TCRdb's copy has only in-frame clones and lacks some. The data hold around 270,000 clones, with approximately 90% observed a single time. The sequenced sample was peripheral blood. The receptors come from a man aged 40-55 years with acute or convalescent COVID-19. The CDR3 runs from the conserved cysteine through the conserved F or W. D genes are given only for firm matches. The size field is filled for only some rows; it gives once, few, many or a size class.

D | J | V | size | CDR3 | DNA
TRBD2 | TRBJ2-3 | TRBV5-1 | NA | CASSPSPGLAGKDTQYF | TGCGCCAGCAGCCCCTCACCGGGACTAGCGGGGAAAGATACGCAGTATTTT
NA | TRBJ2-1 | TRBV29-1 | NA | CSVGRAGAYNEQFF | TGCAGCGTTGGGCGGGCGGGGGCTTACAATGAGCAGTTCTTC
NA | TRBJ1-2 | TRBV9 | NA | CASSARGGGAQGYTF | TGTGCCAGCAGCGCCAGGGGCGGGGGCGCACAGGGCTACACCTTC
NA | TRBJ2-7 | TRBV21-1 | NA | CATVRVSYEQYF | TGTGCCACCGTGCGGGTCTCCTACGAGCAGTACTTC
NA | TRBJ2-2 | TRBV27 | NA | CASKGREQETGELFF | TGTGCCAGCAAGGGCAGGGAACAGGAGACCGGGGAGCTGTTTTTT
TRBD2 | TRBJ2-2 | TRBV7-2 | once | CASSLGGGTNHPGELFF | TGTGCCAGCAGCTTAGGGGGGGGTACAAACCATCCCGGGGAGCTGTTTTTT
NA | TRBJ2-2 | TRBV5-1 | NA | CASSLQGTGTGELFF | TGCGCCAGCAGCTTACAGGGGACTGGTACCGGGGAGCTGTTTTTT
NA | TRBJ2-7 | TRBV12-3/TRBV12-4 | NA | CASSYRVIYEQYF | TGTGCCAGCAGCTACAGGGTGATCTACGAGCAGTACTTC
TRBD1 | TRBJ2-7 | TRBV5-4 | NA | CASSFRGDRSSSWYF | TGTGCCAGCAGCTTCAGGGGGGACAGGTCTTCCTCTTGGTACTTC
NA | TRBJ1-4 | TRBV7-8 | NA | CASSPGGVREEKLFF | TGTGCCAGCAGCCCGGGGGGTGTAAGGGAAGAAAAACTGTTTTTT
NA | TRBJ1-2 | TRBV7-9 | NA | CASTAGMSGYTF | TGTGCCAGCACGGCAGGGATGAGTGGCTACACCTTC
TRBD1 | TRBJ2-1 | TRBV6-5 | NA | CASSYGDRDNNEQFF | TGTGCCAGCAGTTACGGGGACAGGGACAACAATGAGCAGTTCTTC
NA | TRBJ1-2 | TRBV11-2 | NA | CASSLAPEFYGYTF | TGTGCCAGCAGCTTAGCGCCGGAGTTTTATGGCTACACCTTC
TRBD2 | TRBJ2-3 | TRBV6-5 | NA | CASSYLTSGIRDTQYF | TGTGCCAGCAGTTACTTGACTAGCGGTATTAGAGATACGCAGTATTTT
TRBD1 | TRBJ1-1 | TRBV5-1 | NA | CASSSTGPLEAFF | TGCGCCAGCAGTTCGACAGGGCCTTTGGAAGCTTTCTTT
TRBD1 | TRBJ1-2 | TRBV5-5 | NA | CASSLGQGALITDGYTF | TGTGCCAGCAGCTTGGGGCAGGGGGCGTTAATTACCGATGGCTACACCTTC
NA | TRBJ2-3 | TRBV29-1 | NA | CSGSRDSSSTDTQYF | TGCAGCGGGAGCCGGGACTCGAGTAGCACAGATACGCAGTATTTT
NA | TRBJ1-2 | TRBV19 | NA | CASRSIRGAPFNYGYTF | TGTGCCAGTAGGTCTATCAGGGGAGCTCCCTTTAACTATGGCTACACCTTC
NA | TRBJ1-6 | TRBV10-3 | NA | CASRSSYNSPLHF | TGTGCCAGCAGGAGCTCCTATAATTCACCCCTCCACTTT
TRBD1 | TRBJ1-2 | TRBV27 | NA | CASSPMGTGDNYGYTF | TGTGCCAGCAGCCCAATGGGGACAGGGGATAACTATGGCTACACCTTC
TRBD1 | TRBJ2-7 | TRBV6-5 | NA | CASRRPGGINYEQYF | TGTGCCAGCAGGAGACCAGGGGGCATAAACTACGAGCAGTACTTC
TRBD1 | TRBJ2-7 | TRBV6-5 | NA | CASSYLGQGLNEQYF | TGTGCCAGCAGTTACCTCGGACAGGGTCTAAACGAGCAGTACTTC
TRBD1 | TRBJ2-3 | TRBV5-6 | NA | CASRRQGAGTDTQYF | TGTGCCAGCAGAAGGCAGGGGGCCGGGACAGATACGCAGTATTTT
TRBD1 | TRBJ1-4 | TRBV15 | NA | CATSSNRGPTNEKLFF | TGTGCCACCAGCTCCAACAGGGGGCCCACTAATGAAAAACTGTTTTTT
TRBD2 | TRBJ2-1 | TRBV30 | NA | CAWSNLAGTYNEQFF | TGTGCCTGGAGTAATCTAGCGGGGACCTACAATGAGCAGTTCTTC
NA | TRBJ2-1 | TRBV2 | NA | CASSDRVNEQFF | TGTGCCAGCAGTGACAGGGTCAATGAGCAGTTCTTC